The rows below give T cell receptor beta chains drawn from one sample of a study of blood T cell repertoires in COVID-19. Produced via immunoSEQ multiplex PCR; TCRdb's table is partial and in-frame only. The repertoire holds about 270,000 clones, with around 86% as singletons. The specimen was peripheral blood. Source of these receptors: a woman aged 80 or over with COVID-19, enrolled during active disease. The CDR3 runs from the conserved cysteine through the conserved F or W. A D gene is named only where the DNA matches it firmly. Only part of the rows carry a size: once, few, many, or a class if the clone is expanded.

v_gene	d_gene	j_gene	abundance	CDR3nt	CDR3aa
TRBV10-2	.	TRBJ2-1	.	TGCGCCAGCAGTGTGACTCAGAGCTCCTACAATGAGCAGTTCTTC	CASSVTQSSYNEQFF
TRBV5-6	.	TRBJ2-3	.	TGTGCCAGCAGCCTAGGAACGGTGACAGATACGCAGTATTTT	CASSLGTVTDTQYF
TRBV5-1	.	TRBJ1-1	once	TGCGCCAGCAGCTTTGCGGGGCGGGAAGCTTTCTTT	CASSFAGREAFF
TRBV12-3/TRBV12-4	.	TRBJ1-2	.	TGTGCCAGCAGTAAACAGGTTTCCTATGGCTACACCTTC	CASSKQVSYGYTF
TRBV5-6	.	TRBJ2-4	.	TGTGCCAGCAGCTTGAATATAGGGGTAAAAAACATTCAGTACTTC	CASSLNIGVKNIQYF
TRBV11-2	.	TRBJ1-1	.	TGTGCCAGCAGCTACTCGACAGGGAACACTGAAGCTTTCTTT	CASSYSTGNTEAFF
TRBV25-1	TRBD1	TRBJ1-2	.	TGTGCCAGCAGTGAGACGGGACAGGTCTATGGCTACACCTTC	CASSETGQVYGYTF
TRBV4-1	TRBD1	TRBJ1-6	.	TGCGCCAGCAGCCAAGGGGGACAGGCTAGCTCCTATAATTCACCCCTCCACTTT	CASSQGGQASSYNSPLHF
TRBV6-5	.	TRBJ1-5	few	TGTGCCAGCACGGTGGGAGGCAATCAGCCCCAGCATTTT	CASTVGGNQPQHF
TRBV5-1	.	TRBJ2-4	.	TGCGCCAGCAGCCAAGGACAGATCGAAAACATTCAGTACTTC	CASSQGQIENIQYF
TRBV5-1	.	TRBJ2-5	.	TGCGCCAGCAGCTTGGAACAGGGAAAGACCCAGTACTTC	CASSLEQGKTQYF
TRBV7-2	TRBD1	TRBJ1-5	.	TGTGCCAGCAGCCCCCGGACAGGGGGCAATCAGCCCCAGCATTTT	CASSPRTGGNQPQHF
TRBV3-1/TRBV3-2	.	TRBJ1-2	.	TGTGCCAGCAGCCAAGAACAAGCGTTCTATGGCTACACCTTC	CASSQEQAFYGYTF
TRBV5-4	.	TRBJ2-3	.	TGTGCCAGCAGCTTGTTCGGCACAGATACGCAGTATTTT	CASSLFGTDTQYF
TRBV14	TRBD1	TRBJ1-4	few	TGTGCCAGCAGCAAGATCGGACAGGGAGTTTTCCATGAAAAACTGTTTTTT	CASSKIGQGVFHEKLFF
TRBV4-3	TRBD2	TRBJ2-1	.	TGCGCCAGCAGCCAAACTAGCGGGGTGGGTGAGCAGTTCTTC	CASSQTSGVGEQFF
TRBV5-4	TRBD2	TRBJ2-2	.	TGTGCCAGCAGCCCCGGACTAGCGGGGAACACCGGGGAGCTGTTTTTT	CASSPGLAGNTGELFF
TRBV9	TRBD1	TRBJ1-2	.	TGTGCCAGCACCCGGGACAGCGGCTATGGCTACACCTTC	CASTRDSGYGYTF
TRBV28	.	TRBJ2-3	.	TGTGCCAGCAGTTTCCGACAGAACACAGATACGCAGTATTTT	CASSFRQNTDTQYF
TRBV7-2	TRBD2	TRBJ2-2	.	TGTGCCAGCTCGCGGGGGGCCAACACCGGGGAGCTGTTTTTT	CASSRGANTGELFF
TRBV6-1	TRBD2	TRBJ2-1	.	TGTGCCAGCAGTGAAGCTGGGGCTAGCGGGTGGAATGAGCAGTTCTTC	CASSEAGASGWNEQFF
TRBV7-2	TRBD1	TRBJ1-5	.	TGTGCCAGCAGCTTACAGGGGGTTAGCAATCAGCCCCAGCATTTT	CASSLQGVSNQPQHF
TRBV7-2	.	TRBJ2-1	few	TGTGCCAGCAGCTCGCAACAGGGGAGGCCGTTCTTC	CASSSQQGRPFF
TRBV12-2	.	TRBJ2-1	.	TGTGCAAGTCGCTGTCGGAGGAGAAGCCACGCTCCCCCCGAGGGTGAGCAGTTCTTC	CASRCRRRSHAPPEGEQFF
TRBV6-1	.	TRBJ1-4	.	TGTGCCAGCAGTGAAAATTGGCCACCCTCCGTCGAAAAACTGTTTTTT	CASSENWPPSVEKLFF
TRBV5-8	TRBD1	TRBJ1-6	.	TGTGCCAGCAGAAGTCGAGGGGGGACAGTAAATTCACCCCTCCACTTT	CASRSRGGTVNSPLHF
TRBV19	TRBD1	TRBJ1-3	.	TGTGCCAGTAGTCCGCCTGTGACAGGGAGTGGAAACACCATATATTTT	CASSPPVTGSGNTIYF
TRBV3-1/TRBV3-2	TRBD2	TRBJ2-7	.	TGTGCCAGCGGGACTAGCGGGGGCTCAAGGAGCTCCTACGAGCAGTACTTC	CASGTSGGSRSSYEQYF
TRBV15	.	TRBJ1-5	.	TGTGCCACCAGCAGAGATCGACAGCCTCAGCCCCAGCATTTT	CATSRDRQPQPQHF
TRBV7-2	.	TRBJ1-2	.	TGTGCCAGCAGCTTCTTTCGCGGGAGAGAGGATGGCTACACCTTC	CASSFFRGREDGYTF
TRBV28	.	TRBJ1-1	.	TGTGCCAGCAGCACGGGAGGAGTAAGGGGGAACACTGAAGCTTTCTTT	CASSTGGVRGNTEAFF
TRBV15	.	TRBJ2-7	.	TGTGCCACCAGCTCGGCGGGCGGCGAGCAGTACTTC	CATSSAGGEQYF
TRBV7-2	TRBD1	TRBJ2-7	.	TGTGCCAGCAGCTTAGCGGGAAGGGGGCTTTCCTACGAGCAGTACTTC	CASSLAGRGLSYEQYF
TRBV28	.	TRBJ2-5	.	TGTGCCAGCAGTACGTGGAGCCAGGACAGCCAAGAGACCCAGTACTTC	CASSTWSQDSQETQYF
TRBV6-6	TRBD1	TRBJ1-5	.	TGTGCCAGCACTGGACAGGGTCAAGTTCAGCCCCAGCATTTT	CASTGQGQVQPQHF
TRBV5-6	.	TRBJ2-2	.	TGTGCCAGCGGAAGGAGAACCGGGGACACCGGGGAGCTGTTTTTT	CASGRRTGDTGELFF
TRBV5-4	.	TRBJ2-4	.	TGTGCCAGCAGCTTGTTTGGGGAGAGCATTCAGTACTTC	CASSLFGESIQYF
TRBV19	TRBD1	TRBJ1-5	few	TGTGCCAGTGCCGAGACAGGGTCGAGCAATCAGCCCCAGCATTTT	CASAETGSSNQPQHF
TRBV2	.	TRBJ1-6	few	TGTGCCAGCAGTGGGGCAGATCTGAATTCACCCCTCCACTTT	CASSGADLNSPLHF
TRBV11-2	.	TRBJ2-2	few	TGTGCCAGCAGCTTAGGGTCGGCGAACACCGGGGAGCTGTTTTTT	CASSLGSANTGELFF
TRBV6-5	.	TRBJ2-3	.	TGTGCCAGCAGTTACGATCGCAAACTCACAGATACGCAGTATTTT	CASSYDRKLTDTQYF
TRBV19	.	TRBJ1-6	.	TGTGCCAGTAGTATAGACCAGGGTGATAATTCACCCCTCCACTTT	CASSIDQGDNSPLHF
TRBV19	.	TRBJ1-2	.	TGTGCCAGTAGTTCGGGGGGAGCCCTTGGCTATGGCTACACCTTC	CASSSGGALGYGYTF
TRBV5-6	.	TRBJ1-6	.	TGTGCCAGCAGTGTTGACAAATCAGGGTATTCACCCCTCCACTTT	CASSVDKSGYSPLHF
TRBV7-3	.	TRBJ2-6	.	TGTGCCAGCAGCTTAGAGGTCTCTGGGGCCAACGTCCTGACTTTC	CASSLEVSGANVLTF
TRBV5-4	TRBD2	TRBJ2-3	.	TGTGCCAGCAGCCCCGGGACTAGCAATTGGGGCACAGATACGCAGTATTTT	CASSPGTSNWGTDTQYF
TRBV12-3/TRBV12-4	.	TRBJ2-2	.	TGTGCCAGCAGTCGGGGGACCGGGGAGCTGTTTTTT	CASSRGTGELFF
TRBV12-5	.	TRBJ1-5	few	TGTGCTAGTGGTTTGGAACCAGGTCAGCCCCAGCATTTT	CASGLEPGQPQHF
TRBV7-9	TRBD1	TRBJ1-1	.	TGTGCCAGCAGCACAGGGGTCCGGAACACTGAAGCTTTCTTT	CASSTGVRNTEAFF
TRBV15	.	TRBJ1-5	.	TGTGCCACCAGCAGAGATCCCCAGGGTGGGGGCAATCAGCCCCAGCATTTT	CATSRDPQGGGNQPQHF
TRBV5-1	TRBD2	TRBJ2-5	.	TGCGCCAGCAGCCTATACACGGGGGGTCAAGAGACCCAGTACTTC	CASSLYTGGQETQYF
TRBV7-2	TRBD2	TRBJ2-3	.	TGTGCCACTCCTAGCGGGACCTCAGGGAGAGATACGCAGTATTTT	CATPSGTSGRDTQYF
TRBV20-1	.	TRBJ1-2	.	TGCAGTGCACCTTTGGGAGGTGGCTACACCTTC	CSAPLGGGYTF
TRBV3-1/TRBV3-2	.	TRBJ1-3	.	TGTGCCAGCAGCCCTAGTGGTTCTGGAAACACCATATATTTT	CASSPSGSGNTIYF
TRBV28	TRBD1	TRBJ1-5	.	TGTGCCAGCAGTTCCCCAATGACAGGGATGCATCAGCCCCAGCATTTT	CASSSPMTGMHQPQHF
TRBV6-2/TRBV6-3	TRBD1	TRBJ2-7	.	TGTGCCAGCAGTTACGGACAGGCCCACGAGCAGTACTTC	CASSYGQAHEQYF
TRBV5-1	.	TRBJ1-1	.	TGCGCCAGCAGCTTGGGGACCGGACAGAAAGAAGCTTTCTTT	CASSLGTGQKEAFF